Listed below are T cell receptor beta chains from one sample, sequenced in a study of yellow fever vaccine responses in identical twins. A single record per CDR3 protein comes from TCRdb applying MiXCR to the RT-PCR reads. Among about 3,100 distinct CDR3 sequences, about four fifths were seen once, and the ten largest hold about 1.5%. The sequencing here drew on T cells from blood (PBMCs), unsorted or a sorted subset (not recorded which), taken before or after yellow fever vaccination (not recorded which). Source of these receptors: a woman aged 18-30 years who received the yellow fever vaccine. The CDR3 runs from the conserved cysteine through the conserved F or W. Fields, in order: V gene, D gene, clone size, J gene, CDR3 DNA, CDR3 protein. A D gene is named only where the DNA matches it firmly. Clone size is not always given. Where it is, it says once, few, many or a class for expanded clones.

TRBV18	NA	NA	TRBJ2-7	TGTGCCAGCTCACCATCCCCGACACGGAACTACGAGCAGTACTTC	CASSPSPTRNYEQYF
TRBV7-6	TRBD1	NA	TRBJ2-1	TGTGCCAGCAGCCCGACAGGGTATAATGAGCAGTTCTTC	CASSPTGYNEQFF
TRBV7-6	NA	once	TRBJ1-1	TGTGCCAGCAGGTTAACCGGGACAATGAACACTGAAGCTTTCTTT	CASRLTGTMNTEAFF
TRBV11-1	TRBD1	NA	TRBJ2-7	TGTGCCAGCAGCCCGACAGGACAGGGCGAGCAGTACTTC	CASSPTGQGEQYF
TRBV11-3	NA	NA	TRBJ2-3	TGTGCCAGCAGCTTAATTTCTGGGACGCAGTATTTT	CASSLISGTQYF
TRBV18	NA	NA	TRBJ2-1	TGTGCCAGCTTCAGATTCGATGAGCAGTTCTTC	CASFRFDEQFF
TRBV27	NA	NA	TRBJ1-1	TGTGCCAGCAGTTTAAAGATACCCGGGAATACTGAAGCTTTCTTT	CASSLKIPGNTEAFF
TRBV6-5	NA	NA	TRBJ2-7	TGTGCCAGCAGTTACGTCTACCAGGGAGTCTACGAGCAGTACTTC	CASSYVYQGVYEQYF
TRBV21-1	NA	NA	TRBJ1-1	TGTGCCAGCAGTCCTCAAGCTATGCGAGCTGAAGCTTTCTTT	CASSPQAMRAEAFF
TRBV5-4	NA	NA	TRBJ2-7	TGTGCCAGCAGCTTTAGGCGGGAACTCGAGCAGTACTTC	CASSFRRELEQYF
TRBV7-1	TRBD1	NA	TRBJ2-5	TGTGCCAGCAGCTCAGGACAGGGAGAGACCCAGTACTTC	CASSSGQGETQYF
TRBV5-4	NA	NA	TRBJ2-7	TGTGCCAGCAGCTTGAGGACAGTCGGCGGCGAGCAGTACTTC	CASSLRTVGGEQYF
TRBV7-6	NA	NA	TRBJ2-6	TGTGCCAGCAGCTCTTCAACCGGGGCCAACGTCCTGACTTTC	CASSSSTGANVLTF
TRBV28	TRBD2	once	TRBJ2-7	TGTGCCAGCAGCCTAGCGGATTCATCCTACGAGCAGTACTTC	CASSLADSSYEQYF
TRBV7-2	TRBD1	NA	TRBJ1-4	TGTGCCAGCAGCTTACAACTGGGACAGGGGAATGAAAAACTGTTTTTT	CASSLQLGQGNEKLFF
TRBV5-1	TRBD1	NA	TRBJ2-2	TGCGCCAGCAGCTCGACAGGGCTTGGCACCGGGGAGCTGTTTTTT	CASSSTGLGTGELFF
TRBV6-1	TRBD1	NA	TRBJ2-3	TGTGCCAGCGGGAGGACAGGGGGCACAGATACGCAGTATTTT	CASGRTGGTDTQYF
TRBV28	TRBD1	NA	TRBJ2-7	TGTGCCAGCAGCGGAGGTTCGACAGGGACAGGGGAGCAGTACTTC	CASSGGSTGTGEQYF
TRBV11-2	TRBD1	NA	TRBJ1-4	TGTGCCAGATGGGACAGATCTACAACTAATGAAAAACTGTTTTTT	CARWDRSTTNEKLFF
TRBV4-3	NA	NA	TRBJ2-7	TGCGCCAGCAGCCAAGATCGTTTAGGGAGAAGAGAGCAGTACTTC	CASSQDRLGRREQYF
TRBV28	NA	NA	TRBJ2-7	TGTGCCAGCAGCCAAGGGTTCGACGAGCAGTACTTC	CASSQGFDEQYF
TRBV5-1	NA	NA	TRBJ2-5	TGCGCCAGCAGCTTGGATCAGGGGTCTCCCGGCCGGGTGGCCCAGTACTTC	CASSLDQGSPGRVAQYF
TRBV13	TRBD2	NA	TRBJ2-7	TGTGCCAGCCGCTCTAGCGGGAGGGAGCAGTACTTC	CASRSSGREQYF
TRBV7-3	TRBD2	NA	TRBJ2-1	TGTGCCAGCAGCACCTTAGCGGGGGAGCGGAACAATGAGCAGTTCTTC	CASSTLAGERNNEQFF
TRBV21-1	NA	NA	TRBJ2-4	TGTGCCAGCAGCAAAGAGGGGGAGCGGGGAGCGCACATTCAGTACTTC	CASSKEGERGAHIQYF
TRBV23-1	NA	NA	TRBJ1-4	TGCGCCAGCAAGGGCACGGAAGGGGAAAAACTGTTTTTT	CASKGTEGEKLFF
TRBV10-1	TRBD1	NA	TRBJ2-2	TGCGCCAGCAGGATGGACAGGGGGCGGACTACCGGGGAGCTGTTTTTT	CASRMDRGRTTGELFF
TRBV6-1	NA	NA	TRBJ1-1	TGTGCCATCAGGGCCGGGACTGAAGCTTTCTTT	CAIRAGTEAFF
TRBV20-1	NA	NA	TRBJ2-3	TGCAGTGCTAGAGGTCCAATTTCAGATACGCAGTATTTT	CSARGPISDTQYF
TRBV28	NA	NA	TRBJ2-3	TGTGCCAGCAGTAATCAGGGAGGCACAGATACGCAGTATTTT	CASSNQGGTDTQYF
TRBV4-1	NA	once	TRBJ1-2	TGCGCCAGCAGCCCACAGGGTAGCAACTATGGCTACACCTTC	CASSPQGSNYGYTF